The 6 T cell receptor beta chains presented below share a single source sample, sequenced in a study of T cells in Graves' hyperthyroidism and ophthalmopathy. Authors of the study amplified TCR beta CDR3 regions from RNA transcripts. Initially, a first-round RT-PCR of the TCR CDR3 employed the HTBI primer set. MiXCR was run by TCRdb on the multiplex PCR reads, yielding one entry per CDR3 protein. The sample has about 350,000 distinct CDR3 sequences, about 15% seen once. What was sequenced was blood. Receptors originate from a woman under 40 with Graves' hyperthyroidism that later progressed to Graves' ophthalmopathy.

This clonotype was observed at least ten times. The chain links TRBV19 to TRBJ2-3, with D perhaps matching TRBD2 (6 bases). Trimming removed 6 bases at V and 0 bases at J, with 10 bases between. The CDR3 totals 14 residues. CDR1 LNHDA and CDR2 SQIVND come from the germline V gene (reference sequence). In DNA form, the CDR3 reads TGTGCCAGTAGGGTGGGAGGAAGCACAGATACGCAGTATTTT. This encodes CASRVGGSTDTQYF.

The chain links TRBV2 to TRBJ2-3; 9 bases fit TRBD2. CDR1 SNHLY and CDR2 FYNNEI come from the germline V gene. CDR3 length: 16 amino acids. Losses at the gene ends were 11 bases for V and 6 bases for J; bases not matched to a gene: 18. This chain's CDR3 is CAGNYIGLAGMDTQYF. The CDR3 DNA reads TGTGCCGGAAACTACATAGGGCTAGCGGGGATGGATACGCAGTATTTT.

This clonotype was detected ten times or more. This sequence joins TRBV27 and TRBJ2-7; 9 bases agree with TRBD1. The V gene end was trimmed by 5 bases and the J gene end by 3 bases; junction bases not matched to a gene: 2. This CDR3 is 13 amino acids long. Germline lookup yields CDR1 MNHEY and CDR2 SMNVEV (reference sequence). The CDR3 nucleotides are TGTGCCAGCAGTCGACAGGGGGTCTACGAGCAGTACTTC. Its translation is CASSRQGVYEQYF.

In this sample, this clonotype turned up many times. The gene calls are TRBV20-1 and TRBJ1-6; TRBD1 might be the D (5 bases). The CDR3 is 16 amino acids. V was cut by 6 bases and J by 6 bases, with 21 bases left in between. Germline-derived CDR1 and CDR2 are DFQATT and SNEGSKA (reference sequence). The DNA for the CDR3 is TGCAGTGCCCGCACGACCCCCACAGGCCTTAATTCACCCCTCCACTTT. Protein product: CSARTTPTGLNSPLHF.

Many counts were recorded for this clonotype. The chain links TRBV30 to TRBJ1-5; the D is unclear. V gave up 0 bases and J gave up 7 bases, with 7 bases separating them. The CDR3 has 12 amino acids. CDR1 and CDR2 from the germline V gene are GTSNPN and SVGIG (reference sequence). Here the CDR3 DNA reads TGTGCCTGGAGTGTTTTGGGGCAGCCCCAGCATTTT. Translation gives CAWSVLGQPQHF.

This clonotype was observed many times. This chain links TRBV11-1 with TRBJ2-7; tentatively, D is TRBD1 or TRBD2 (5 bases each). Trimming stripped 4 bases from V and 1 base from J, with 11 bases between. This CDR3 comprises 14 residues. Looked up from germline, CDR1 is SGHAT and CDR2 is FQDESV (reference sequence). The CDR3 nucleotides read TGTGCCAGCAGCTACCGGGACGTTTCCTACGAGCAGTACTTC. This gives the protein CASSYRDVSYEQYF. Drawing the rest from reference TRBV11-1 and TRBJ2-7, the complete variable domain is EAEVAQSPRYKITEKSQAVAFWCDPISGHATLYWYRQILGQGPELLVQFQDESVVDDSQLPKDRFSAERLKGVDSTLKIQPAELGDSAMYLCASSYRDVSYEQYFGPGTRLTVT.